This T cell receptor beta chain was captured in a study of blood T cell repertoires in COVID-19. Study-wide context: Whether acute or convalescent, the COVID-19 samples came from the United States, Italy and Spain. In each case, the material was cDNA or gDNA derived from T cells, B-cell-depleted T cells, or PBMCs.

Germline CDR1 is LGHDT and CDR2 is YNNKEL (reference sequence). The CDR3 length is 16 residues. V lost 2 bases and J 7 bases, leaving 17 bases between the germline ends. TCRdb's copy holds only in-frame clones and misses some; the assay was immunoSEQ multiplex PCR. The top ten hold around 8.4% of the sample, which has more than 140,000 clones, about 86% seen once. Sequences were obtained from peripheral blood. The rearrangement links TRBV3-1 (or the pseudogene TRBV3-2) to TRBJ1-4, with D perhaps TRBD1 (5 bases). This TCR came from an older woman with acute or convalescent COVID-19. The CDR3 nucleotides read TGTGCCAGCAGCCAATCCGACAGATTTGATTTTGAAAAACTGTTTTTT. Its protein product is CASSQSDRFDFEKLFF.